This T cell receptor (beta chain) derives from a study of sequential checkpoint blockade in melanoma. About the study: Arm A got nivolumab then ipilimumab; arm B the reverse, 1:1.

The assay was immunoSEQ multiplex PCR, and TCRdb's table has in-frame clones only and misses some. This table holds about 37,000 clones, 70% to 90% found once. This CDR3 comprises 14 residues. Trimming shortened V by 4 bases and J by 5 bases, and 16 bases separated the two germline ends. Germline V gives CDR1 SGHRS, CDR2 YFSETQ. The treatment was: randomized to nivolumab then ipilimumab (arm A) or the reverse (arm B). Patients had received no earlier DNA-damaging chemotherapy. From thawed PBMCs, live CD3+CD8+ cells negative for CD19 and CD56 were sorted. The specimen was CD8+ T cells sorted from blood (inferred from file names), collected from a patient given nivolumab and ipilimumab in sequence. V is TRBV5-1 and J is TRBJ2-7, with D tentatively TRBD2 (5 bases). The receptor comes from a human donor with melanoma. CDR3 coding DNA: TGCGCCAGCAGCCCAGGCGCCGGGAAGAACGAGCAGTACTTC. This encodes CASSPGAGKNEQYF.